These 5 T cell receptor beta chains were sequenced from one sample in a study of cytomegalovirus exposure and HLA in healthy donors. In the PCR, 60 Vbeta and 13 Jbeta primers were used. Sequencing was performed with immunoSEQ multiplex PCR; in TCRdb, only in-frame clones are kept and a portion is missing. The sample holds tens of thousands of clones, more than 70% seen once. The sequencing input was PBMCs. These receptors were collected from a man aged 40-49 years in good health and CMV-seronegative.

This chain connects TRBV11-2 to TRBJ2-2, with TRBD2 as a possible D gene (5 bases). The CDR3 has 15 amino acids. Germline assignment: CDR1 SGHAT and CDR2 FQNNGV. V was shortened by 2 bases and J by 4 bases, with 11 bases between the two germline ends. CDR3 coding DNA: TGTGCCAGCAGCTTACCTCCCCGGGGCACCGGGGAGCTGTTTTTT. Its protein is CASSLPPRGTGELFF.

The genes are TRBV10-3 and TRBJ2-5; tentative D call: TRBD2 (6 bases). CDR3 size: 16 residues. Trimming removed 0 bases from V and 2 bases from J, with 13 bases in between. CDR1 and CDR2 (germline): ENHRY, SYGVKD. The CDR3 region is CAISESKAGGQETQYF. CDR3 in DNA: TGTGCCATCAGTGAGTCTAAAGCGGGCGGACAAGAGACCCAGTACTTC.

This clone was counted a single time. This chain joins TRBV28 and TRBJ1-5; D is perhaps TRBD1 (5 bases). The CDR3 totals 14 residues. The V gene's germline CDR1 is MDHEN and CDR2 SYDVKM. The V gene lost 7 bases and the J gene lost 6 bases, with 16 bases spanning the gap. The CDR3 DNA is TGTGCCAGCAACCTGGGGGGGTCGGGTCAGCCCCAGCATTTT. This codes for CASNLGGSGQPQHF.

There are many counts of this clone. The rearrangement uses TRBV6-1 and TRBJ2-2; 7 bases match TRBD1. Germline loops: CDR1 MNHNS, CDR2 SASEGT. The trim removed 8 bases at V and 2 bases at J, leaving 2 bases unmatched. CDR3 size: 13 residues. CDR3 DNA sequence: TGTGCCAGCCGGGACAGTAACACCGGGGAGCTGTTTTTT. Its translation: CASRDSNTGELFF.

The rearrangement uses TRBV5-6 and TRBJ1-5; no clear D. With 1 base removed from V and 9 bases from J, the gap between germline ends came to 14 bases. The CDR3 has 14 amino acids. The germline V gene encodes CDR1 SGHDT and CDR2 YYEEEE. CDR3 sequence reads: CASSLMMELAPQHF. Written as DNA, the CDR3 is TGTGCCAGCAGCTTGATGATGGAGCTCGCGCCCCAGCATTTT.